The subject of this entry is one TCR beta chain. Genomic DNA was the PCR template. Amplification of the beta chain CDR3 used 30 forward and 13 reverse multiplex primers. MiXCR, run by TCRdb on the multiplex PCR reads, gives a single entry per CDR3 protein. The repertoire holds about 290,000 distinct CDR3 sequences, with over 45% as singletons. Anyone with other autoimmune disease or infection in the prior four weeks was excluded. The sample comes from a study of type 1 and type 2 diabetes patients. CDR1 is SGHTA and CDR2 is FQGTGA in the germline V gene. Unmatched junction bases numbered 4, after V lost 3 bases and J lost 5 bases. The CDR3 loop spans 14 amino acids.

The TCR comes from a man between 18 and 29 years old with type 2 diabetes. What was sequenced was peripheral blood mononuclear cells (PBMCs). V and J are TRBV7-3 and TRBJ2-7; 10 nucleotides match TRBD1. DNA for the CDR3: TGTGCCAGCAGCTTGACAGGGGGCTTCGACGAGCAGTACTTC. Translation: CASSLTGGFDEQYF.